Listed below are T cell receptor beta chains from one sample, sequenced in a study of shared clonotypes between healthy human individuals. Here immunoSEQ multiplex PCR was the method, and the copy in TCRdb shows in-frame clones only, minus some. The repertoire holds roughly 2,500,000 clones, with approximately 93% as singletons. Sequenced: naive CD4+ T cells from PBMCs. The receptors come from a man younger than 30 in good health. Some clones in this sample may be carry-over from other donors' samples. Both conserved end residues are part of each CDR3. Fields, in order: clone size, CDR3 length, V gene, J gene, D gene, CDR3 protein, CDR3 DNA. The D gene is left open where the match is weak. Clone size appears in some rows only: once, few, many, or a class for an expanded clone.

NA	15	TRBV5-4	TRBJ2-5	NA	CASSLAAGRQETQYF	TGTGCCAGCAGCTTGGCGGCGGGGCGGCAAGAGACCCAGTACTTC
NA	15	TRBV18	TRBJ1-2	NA	CASSPNTDSLYGYTF	TGTGCCAGCTCACCAAACACCGACAGCCTCTATGGCTACACCTTC
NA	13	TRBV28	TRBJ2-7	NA	CASSLTGPYEQYF	TGTGCCAGCAGTCTGACGGGCCCCTACGAGCAGTACTTC
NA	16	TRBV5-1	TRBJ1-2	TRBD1	CASSPGWGGQNYGYTF	TGCGCCAGCAGCCCGGGCTGGGGGGGACAGAACTATGGCTACACCTTC
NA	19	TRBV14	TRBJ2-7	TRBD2	CASSQKRGASGGPLYEQYF	TGTGCCAGCAGCCAAAAAAGGGGGGCTAGCGGGGGCCCCCTCTACGAGCAGTACTTC
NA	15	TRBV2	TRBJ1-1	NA	CASSEAIRGNTEAFF	TGTGCCAGCAGTGAAGCGATAAGAGGGAACACTGAAGCTTTCTTT
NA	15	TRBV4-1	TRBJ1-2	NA	CASSPGTELIYGYTF	TGCGCCAGCAGCCCCGGAACAGAGCTGATCTATGGCTACACCTTC
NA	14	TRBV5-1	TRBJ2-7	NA	CASSLEDSSYEQYF	TGCGCCAGCAGCTTAGAGGACAGCTCCTACGAGCAGTACTTC
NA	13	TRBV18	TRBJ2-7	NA	CASSWSHLGEQYF	TGTGCCAGCTCCTGGTCCCATTTGGGGGAGCAGTACTTC
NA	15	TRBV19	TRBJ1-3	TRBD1	CASSSGTGVGNTIYF	TGTGCCAGTAGTAGCGGGACAGGGGTCGGAAACACCATATATTTT
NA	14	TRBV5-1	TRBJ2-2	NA	CASSLVQGTGELFF	TGCGCCAGCAGCTTGGTTCAGGGGACCGGGGAGCTGTTTTTT
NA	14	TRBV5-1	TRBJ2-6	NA	CASSPYSGANVLTF	TGCGCCAGCAGCCCCTATTCTGGGGCCAACGTCCTGACTTTC
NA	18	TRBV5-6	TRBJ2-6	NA	CASSLDGYFASGANVLTF	TGTGCCAGCAGCTTGGACGGGTATTTTGCCTCTGGGGCCAACGTCCTGACTTTC
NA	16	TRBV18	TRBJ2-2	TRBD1	CASTTDRAANTGELFF	TGTGCCAGCACGACTGACAGGGCTGCAAACACCGGGGAGCTGTTTTTT
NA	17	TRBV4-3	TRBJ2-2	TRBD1	CASSQEWGQGGTGELFF	TGCGCCAGCAGCCAAGAGTGGGGACAGGGCGGAACCGGGGAGCTGTTTTTT
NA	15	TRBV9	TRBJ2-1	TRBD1	CASSVTGESYNEQFF	TGTGCCAGCAGCGTGACAGGGGAGTCCTACAATGAGCAGTTCTTC
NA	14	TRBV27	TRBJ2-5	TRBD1	CASSFYRGAETQYF	TGTGCCAGCAGTTTCTACAGGGGTGCAGAGACCCAGTACTTC
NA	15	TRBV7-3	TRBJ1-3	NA	CASSPPGSSGNTIYF	TGTGCCAGCAGCCCGCCGGGGAGCTCTGGAAACACCATATATTTT
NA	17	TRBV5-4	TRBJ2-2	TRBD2	CASSSPGTSGNTGELFF	TGTGCCAGCAGCTCGCCCGGGACTAGCGGGAACACCGGGGAGCTGTTTTTT
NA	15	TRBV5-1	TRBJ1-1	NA	CASSIGALRNTEAFF	TGCGCCAGCAGCATAGGGGCGTTGAGGAACACTGAAGCTTTCTTT
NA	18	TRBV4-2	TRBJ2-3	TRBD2	CASSQTLGGSGTSDTQYF	TGTGCCAGCAGCCAAACCTTGGGAGGGAGCGGGACCTCAGATACGCAGTATTTT
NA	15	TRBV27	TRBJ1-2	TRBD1	CASSPGTGYNYGYTF	TGTGCCAGCAGTCCCGGGACAGGTTATAACTATGGCTACACCTTC
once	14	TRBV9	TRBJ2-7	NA	CASSEGLSSYEQYF	TGTGCCAGCAGCGAGGGACTGAGCTCCTACGAGCAGTACTTC
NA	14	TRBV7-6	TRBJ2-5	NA	CASSFSSAQETQYF	TGTGCCAGCAGCTTTTCATCGGCCCAAGAGACCCAGTACTTC
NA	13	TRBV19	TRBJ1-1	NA	CASSMSTNTEAFF	TGTGCCAGTAGTATGTCGACCAACACTGAAGCTTTCTTT
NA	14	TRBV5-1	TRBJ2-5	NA	CASSPHPNGETQYF	TGCGCCAGCAGCCCGCACCCTAACGGAGAGACCCAGTACTTC
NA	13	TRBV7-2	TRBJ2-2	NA	CASSLGPTGELFF	TGTGCCAGCAGCTTAGGCCCCACCGGGGAGCTGTTTTTT
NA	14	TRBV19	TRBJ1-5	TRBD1	CASIRGTGNQPQHF	TGTGCCAGTATCAGAGGGACAGGCAATCAGCCCCAGCATTTT
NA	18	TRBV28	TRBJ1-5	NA	CASSSSAGRTAGNQPQHF	TGTGCCAGCAGTTCCTCCGCCGGTAGGACAGCGGGCAATCAGCCCCAGCATTTT
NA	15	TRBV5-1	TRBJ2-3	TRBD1	CASSSFGQGVDTQYF	TGCGCCAGCAGCTCTTTCGGACAGGGTGTTGATACGCAGTATTTT
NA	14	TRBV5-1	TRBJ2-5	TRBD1	CASSLLDREETQYF	TGCGCCAGCAGCTTACTGGACAGGGAAGAGACCCAGTACTTC
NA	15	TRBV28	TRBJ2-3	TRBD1	CASSVRGGRTDTQYF	TGTGCCAGCAGTGTTAGAGGGGGCCGCACAGATACGCAGTATTTT
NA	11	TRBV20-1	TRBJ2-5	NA	CGGSGGETQYF	TGCGGGGGTTCGGGTGGAGAGACCCAGTACTTC
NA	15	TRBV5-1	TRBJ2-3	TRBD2	CASSQTSVSTDTQYF	TGCGCCAGCAGCCAGACTAGCGTTAGCACAGATACGCAGTATTTT
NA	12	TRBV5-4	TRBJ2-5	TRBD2	CASSREGETQYF	TGTGCCAGCAGCCGGGAGGGAGAGACCCAGTACTTC
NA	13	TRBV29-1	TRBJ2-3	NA	CSVPRDTTDTQYF	TGCAGCGTGCCCCGGGACACCACAGATACGCAGTATTTT
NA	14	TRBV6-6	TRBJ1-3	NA	CASTFDDPGNTIYF	TGTGCCAGCACCTTCGACGATCCTGGAAACACCATATATTTT
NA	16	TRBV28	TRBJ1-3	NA	CASRLPTGTTGNTIYF	TGTGCCAGCAGACTGCCAACCGGGACAACTGGAAACACCATATATTTT
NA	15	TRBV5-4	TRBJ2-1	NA	CASSFGRSSYNEQFF	TGTGCCAGCAGCTTCGGTCGGAGCTCCTACAATGAGCAGTTCTTC
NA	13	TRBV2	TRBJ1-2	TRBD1	CASSEFPDRGYTF	TGTGCCAGCAGTGAATTCCCGGACAGGGGCTACACCTTC
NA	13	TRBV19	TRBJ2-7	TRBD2	CASRTSGGYEQYF	TGTGCCAGTAGGACTAGCGGAGGCTACGAGCAGTACTTC
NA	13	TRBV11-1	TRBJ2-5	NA	CASSRGPQETQYF	TGTGCCAGCAGCCGGGGCCCCCAAGAGACCCAGTACTTC
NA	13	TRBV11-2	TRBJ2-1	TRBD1	CASSLGQGYEQFF	TGTGCCAGCAGCTTAGGACAGGGGTATGAGCAGTTCTTC
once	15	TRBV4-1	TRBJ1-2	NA	CASSQAGRSNYGYTF	TGCGCCAGCAGCCAAGCGGGACGGAGTAACTATGGCTACACCTTC
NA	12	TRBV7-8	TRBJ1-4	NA	CASSPHAGKLFF	TGTGCCAGCAGCCCCCACGCTGGAAAACTGTTTTTT
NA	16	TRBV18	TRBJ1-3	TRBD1	CASSPQGGDSGNTIYF	TGTGCCAGCTCACCGCAGGGGGGCGATTCTGGAAACACCATATATTTT
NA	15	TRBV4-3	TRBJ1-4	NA	CASSQPDRANEKLFF	TGCGCCAGCAGCCAACCGGACCGGGCTAATGAAAAACTGTTTTTT
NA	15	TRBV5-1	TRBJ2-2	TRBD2	CASSPGTSPTGELFF	TGCGCCAGCAGCCCCGGGACTAGCCCCACCGGGGAGCTGTTTTTT
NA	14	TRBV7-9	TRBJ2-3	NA	CASSLDRVTDTQYF	TGTGCCAGCAGCTTAGACAGGGTTACAGATACGCAGTATTTT
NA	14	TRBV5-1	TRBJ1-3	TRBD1	CASSFTGGQSTIYF	TGCGCCAGCAGCTTCACAGGGGGACAGAGCACCATATATTTT
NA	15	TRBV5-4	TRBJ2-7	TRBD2	CASSRGTSGTYEQYF	TGTGCCAGCAGCAGGGGGACTAGCGGGACCTACGAGCAGTACTTC
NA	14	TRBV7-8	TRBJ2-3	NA	CASSASGEGDTQYF	TGTGCCAGCAGCGCATCAGGGGAAGGCGATACGCAGTATTTT
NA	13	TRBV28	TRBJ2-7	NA	CASSFPQGGEQYF	TGTGCCAGCAGTTTTCCCCAGGGGGGAGAGCAGTACTTC
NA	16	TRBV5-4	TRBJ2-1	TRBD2	CASSLGVSGSYNEQFF	TGTGCCAGCAGCTTGGGGGTTAGCGGGAGCTACAATGAGCAGTTCTTC
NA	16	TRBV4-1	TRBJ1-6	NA	CASSQPYGGNNSPLHF	TGCGCCAGCAGCCAACCCTATGGCGGGAATAATTCACCCCTCCACTTT
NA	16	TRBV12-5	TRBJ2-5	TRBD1	CASGLSPGQGKETQYF	TGTGCTAGTGGTTTGTCTCCGGGACAGGGGAAAGAGACCCAGTACTTC
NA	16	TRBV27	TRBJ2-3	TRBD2	CASSSVGTSGTDTQYF	TGTGCCAGCAGTTCCGTTGGGACTAGCGGAACAGATACGCAGTATTTT
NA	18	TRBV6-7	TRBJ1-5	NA	CASSLKGDFGVSNQPQHF	TGTGCCAGCAGTCTCAAAGGCGACTTTGGGGTAAGCAATCAGCCCCAGCATTTT
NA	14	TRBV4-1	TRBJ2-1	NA	CASSQGGGVNEQFF	TGCGCCAGCAGCCAAGGGGGAGGAGTGAATGAGCAGTTCTTC